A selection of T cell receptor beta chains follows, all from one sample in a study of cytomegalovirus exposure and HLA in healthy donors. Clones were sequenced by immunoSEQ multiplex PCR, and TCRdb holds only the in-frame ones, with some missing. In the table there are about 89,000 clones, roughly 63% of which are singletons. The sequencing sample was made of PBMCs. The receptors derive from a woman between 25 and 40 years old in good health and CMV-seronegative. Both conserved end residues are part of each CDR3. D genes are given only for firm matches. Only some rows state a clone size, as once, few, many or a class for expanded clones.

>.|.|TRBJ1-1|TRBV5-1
TGCGCCAGCAGCTTGGCCCCAGGTGGAAACACTGAAGCTTTCTTT
CASSLAPGGNTEAFF
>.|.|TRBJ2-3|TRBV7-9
TGTGCCAGCAGCTTTTCTCTGACCGGGTCTAACACAGATACGCAGTATTTT
CASSFSLTGSNTDTQYF
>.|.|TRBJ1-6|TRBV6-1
TGTGCCAGCAGTGACGCCCCAGGGAAGGGCTCACCCCTCCACTTT
CASSDAPGKGSPLHF
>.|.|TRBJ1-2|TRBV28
TGTGCCAGCAGTGGTTCCGGGTCGGATAACTATGGCTACACCTTC
CASSGSGSDNYGYTF
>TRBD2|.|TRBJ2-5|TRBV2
TGTGCCAGCAGTGAAGGGAGAAGCGGGGGTTCTTACGGGCAGTACTTC
CASSEGRSGGSYGQYF
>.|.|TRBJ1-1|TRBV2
TGTGCCAGCAGTGTATGGGAGGAAACTGAAGCTTTCTTT
CASSVWEETEAFF
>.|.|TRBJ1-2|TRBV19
TGTGCCAGTATATCGGACGAAACAAAGGGGAACTATGGCTACACCTTC
CASISDETKGNYGYTF
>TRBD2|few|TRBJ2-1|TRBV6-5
TGTGCCAGCAGTTACTCAGCGGGAGAGCTCTACAATGAGCAGTTCTTC
CASSYSAGELYNEQFF
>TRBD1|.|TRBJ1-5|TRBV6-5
TGTGCCAGCAGCTCAGGGGGGACAGGGAGCCAGCCCCAGCATTTT
CASSSGGTGSQPQHF
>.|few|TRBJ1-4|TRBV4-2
TGTGCCAGCAGCCAAGATGGAGGGGAAAAACTGTTTTTT
CASSQDGGEKLFF
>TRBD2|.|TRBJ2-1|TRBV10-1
TGCGCCAGCAGTAGAACTAGCGGGGGAAATTACAATGAGCAGTTCTTC
CASSRTSGGNYNEQFF
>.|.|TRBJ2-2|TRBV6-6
TGTGCCAGCAGTTTCGGACAGAACACCGGGGAGCTGTTTTTT
CASSFGQNTGELFF
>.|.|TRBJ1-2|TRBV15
TGTGCCACCAGCAGAGATCTTGCAGCCGGGGACTACACCTTC
CATSRDLAAGDYTF
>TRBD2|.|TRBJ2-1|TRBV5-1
TGCGCCAGCAGTTCGGGACTAGCGGGATCTCATATAGATGAGCAGTTCTTC
CASSSGLAGSHIDEQFF
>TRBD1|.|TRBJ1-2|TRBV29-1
TGCAGCGTTGACCCGGGACAGGGGCCCTACAACTATGGCTACACCTTC
CSVDPGQGPYNYGYTF
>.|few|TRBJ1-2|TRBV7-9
TGTGCCAGCAGCTCGGCGGTGGGCTATGGCTACACCTTC
CASSSAVGYGYTF
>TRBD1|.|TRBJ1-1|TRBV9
TGTGCCAGCAGCTTAGACAGGGGGTATACGAACACTGAAGCTTTCTTT
CASSLDRGYTNTEAFF
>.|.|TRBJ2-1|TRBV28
TGTGCCAGCAGTCCCTCCTCCTACAATGAGCAGTTCTTC
CASSPSSYNEQFF
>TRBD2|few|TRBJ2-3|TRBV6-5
TGTGCCAGCAGTTACCCCTTTAGGGGAGGGTGCGATACGCAGTATTTT
CASSYPFRGGCDTQYF
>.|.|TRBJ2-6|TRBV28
TGTGCCAGCAGTTTAAGGGGCTCTGGGGCCAACGTCCTGACTTTC
CASSLRGSGANVLTF
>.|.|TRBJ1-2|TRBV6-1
TGTGCCAGCAGCGGTCCCTCAGGGAACTATGGCTACACCTTC
CASSGPSGNYGYTF
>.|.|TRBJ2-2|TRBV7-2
TGTGCCAGCAGCTTTCTGGCCGCTGGGCGGGAGCTGTTTTTT
CASSFLAAGRELFF
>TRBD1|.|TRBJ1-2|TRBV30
TGTGCCTGGAGTGTACGGAGGGGGCGCAATGGCTACACCTTC
CAWSVRRGRNGYTF
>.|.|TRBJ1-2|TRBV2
TGTGCCAGCAGTCCGGGGGATGGCTACACCTTC
CASSPGDGYTF
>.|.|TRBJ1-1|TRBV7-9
TGTGCCAGCAACCCACTCCGACAGGTGAACACTGAAGCTTTCTTT
CASNPLRQVNTEAFF
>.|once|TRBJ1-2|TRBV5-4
TGTGCCAGCAGCTTTACGGGGGGGGGCTGGGATGAAGGCTACACCTTC
CASSFTGGGWDEGYTF
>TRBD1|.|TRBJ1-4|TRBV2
TGTGCCAGCAGCGGTTTGGGACAGATTGCAACTAATGAAAAACTGTTTTTT
CASSGLGQIATNEKLFF
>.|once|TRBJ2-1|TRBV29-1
TGCAGCGTTGTTCCCCGCCCGGCGGCTGCCAATGAGCAGTTCTTC
CSVVPRPAAANEQFF
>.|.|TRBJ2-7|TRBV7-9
TGTGCCAGCAGACTAGCAGGAGGGGACGAGCAGTACTTC
CASRLAGGDEQYF
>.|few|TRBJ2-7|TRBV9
TGTGCCAGCAGCTCAGGGCTCGGCCACGAGCAGTACTTC
CASSSGLGHEQYF
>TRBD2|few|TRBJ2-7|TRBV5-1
TGCGCCAGCAGCTTGGCCAGCGGGGGGGTCTACGAGCAGTACTTC
CASSLASGGVYEQYF
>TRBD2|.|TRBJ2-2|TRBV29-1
TGCAGCGTCCAGCGGGGGGCCACGAACACCGGGGAGCTGTTTTTT
CSVQRGATNTGELFF
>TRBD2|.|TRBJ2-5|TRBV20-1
TGCAGTAGCGGGAGCCCAGAGACCCAGTACTTC
CSSGSPETQYF
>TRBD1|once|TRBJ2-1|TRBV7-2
TGTGCCAGCAGCCCTCGGACAGGATACAATGAGCAGTTCTTC
CASSPRTGYNEQFF
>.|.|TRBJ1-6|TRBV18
TGTGCCAGCTCACAGGCCAGGGATTCACCCCTCCACTTT
CASSQARDSPLHF
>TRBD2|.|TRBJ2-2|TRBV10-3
TGTGCCATCAGAAAGACTAGCGGGGGAGTCACCGGGGAGCTGTTTTTT
CAIRKTSGGVTGELFF
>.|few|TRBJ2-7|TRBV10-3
TGTGCCATCAAGGGCAGGGACTACGAGCAGTACTTC
CAIKGRDYEQYF
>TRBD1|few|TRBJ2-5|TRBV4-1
TGCGCCAGCAGCCAAGTAAGACAGGGCGGGGAGACCCAGTACTTC
CASSQVRQGGETQYF
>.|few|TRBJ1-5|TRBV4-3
TGCGCCAGCAGCCAAGATCGGGGGTGGGGCAATCAGCCCCAGCATTTT
CASSQDRGWGNQPQHF
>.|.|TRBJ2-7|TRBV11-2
TGTGCCAGCAGCTTTGAAGCCGCGGGGCTAGCGCAAGTCTACGAGCAGTACTTC
CASSFEAAGLAQVYEQYF
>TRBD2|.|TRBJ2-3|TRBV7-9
TGTGCCAGCAGCTTACGTAGCGGGAGCACAGATACGCAGTATTTT
CASSLRSGSTDTQYF
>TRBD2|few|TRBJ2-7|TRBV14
TGTGCCAGCAGCCAGGGACTAGTTTTCTACGAGCAGTACTTC
CASSQGLVFYEQYF
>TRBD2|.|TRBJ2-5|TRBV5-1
TGCGCCAGCAGCTCTGGGGAGCGGGGGCAGGGTGAGACCCAGTACTTC
CASSSGERGQGETQYF
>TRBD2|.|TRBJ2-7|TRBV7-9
TGTGCCAGCGTCCGGGGGGGGAGCTCCTACGAGCAGTACTTC
CASVRGGSSYEQYF
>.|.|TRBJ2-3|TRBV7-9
TGTGCCAGGGAGATGTGGGGGCCAGGCACAGATACGCAGTATTTT
CAREMWGPGTDTQYF
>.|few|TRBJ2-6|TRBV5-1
TGCGCCAGCAGCTTGGCAGGGTCTGGGGCCAACGTCCTGACTTTC
CASSLAGSGANVLTF
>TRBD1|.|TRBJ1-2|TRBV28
TGTGCCAGCACCCCGACAGGGGCCTATGGCTACACCTTC
CASTPTGAYGYTF
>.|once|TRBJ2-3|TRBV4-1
TGCGCCAGCAGCCAAGAAATTAGCGACACAGATACGCAGTATTTT
CASSQEISDTDTQYF
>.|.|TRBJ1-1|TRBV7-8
TGTGCCAGCAGCTCCGGGGTTTGGGGGGGGGCTGAAGCTTTCTTT
CASSSGVWGGAEAFF